This record covers a single T cell receptor beta chain. This clonotype was counted ten times or more. The clone's antigen remains unknown. Base qualities are not at hand, and no much larger clone is one base apart. The data derive from a study of Graves' ophthalmopathy and Graves' hyperthyroidism (dated by TCRdb to 2016 to 2019). In terms of the full investigation: Peripheral blood was collected before any treatment was given, at the time of initial diagnosis. To tell Graves' ophthalmopathy apart from Graves' hyperthyroidism, and to predict which patients would progress to ophthalmopathy, the study relied on TCR beta repertoire signatures. In total, around 140 blood samples were TCR-sequenced: approximately 42 ophthalmopathy, under 85 hyperthyroidism and approximately 17 hyperthyroidism-to-ophthalmopathy patients. To explore V-J signatures that distinguish ophthalmopathy from hyperthyroidism, a discovery set of 100 patients was enrolled, made up of 40 to 45 with ophthalmopathy and 57 with stable hyperthyroidism. An independent validation cohort comprised about 20 hyperthyroidism patients and around 16 patients who later progressed from hyperthyroidism to ophthalmopathy. T-cell repertoires of thyroid tissue and blood were compared in more than five hyperthyroidism patients. Following sampling, methimazole starting at 30 mg daily was administered to hyperthyroidism patients, and high-dose intravenous methylprednisolone was administered to ophthalmopathy patients. The 90 to 100 discovery patients were randomly divided into training and test sets at a 7:3 ratio. Overall study outcomes, separate from this receptor: Sample size was not statistically predetermined, and group allocation was not concealed from the investigators. In validation, the model predicted ophthalmopathy progression with 55% to 71% sensitivity and less than 80% specificity; approximately 12 predicted patients were CT-confirmed with GO in a median of around 6.5 months. In cross-validation, the 13-signature model distinguished ophthalmopathy from stable hyperthyroidism with about 89% sensitivity and approximately 81% specificity, while in the test set the corresponding values were about 79% and 69%. Among expanded thyroid clonotypes with frequency above 0.001, most also showed up in blood, which suggests that blood repertoires may reflect the thyroid immune response.

Hyperthyroidism was considered stable if no progression to ophthalmopathy occurred within 18 months of follow-up. Hyperthyroidism patients were newly diagnosed, were aged 18 to 65 years, and had a disease duration under 2 months. Patients were excluded if they had other autoimmune diseases, uncontrolled infections, pregnancy or lactation. Clinical symptoms, serum thyroxine, TRAb, thyroid ultrasound and orbital computed tomography formed the basis of the diagnosis. Using Ficoll-Paque density gradient centrifugation, PBMCs were isolated from over 8.5 ml of fresh peripheral blood. Total RNA was extracted using Trizol reagent, and RNA quality was checked on an Agilent 2100 Bioanalyzer. The CDR3 holds 11 amino acids from the cysteine to the phenylalanine. Of all the DNA, just the CDR3 is kept, 33 bases in frame from base 1. The germline V gene sets CDR1 to SNHLY and CDR2 to FYNNEI. V and J are truncated by 6 bases and 7 bases respectively, leaving an intervening sequence of 9 bases.

For repertoire sequencing, TCR beta CDR3 regions were amplified from RNA transcripts. HTBI primers and the Qiagen OneStep RT-PCR kit were used in a first-round RT-PCR, which was followed by a second-round multiplex PCR, size selection and purification. Libraries were sequenced paired-end with 100 bp reads on an Illumina HiSeq2000. Per the source publication's procedure: SOAPnuke was used to process the reads, removing any read that contained adapters or uncalled bases, had a mean Phred below 15, or lacked an exact match to the constant primer or identifier. COPE v1.2.5 was used to merge high-quality paired reads. Each unique nucleotide sequence was treated as a clonotype, and MiTCR v1.1 was used to align the clonotypes to the IMGT TRB V, D and J references. Analysis was restricted to V-J combinations with a frequency above 0.0001, which covered just over 98% of repertoires. A TCR clonal expansion and chaos score per V-J combination was defined as the ratio of F50 clonal expansion to chaos observed in the TCRdist matrix. Features were reduced by Welch's t-statistics and random forest to roughly 14 V-J combinations, which fed a naive Bayes classifier. Thyroid-blood repertoire similarity was quantified with the Morisita-Horn index. TCRdb redid the processing of the public reads, applying fastp at Q25 and MiXCR, and retained in-frame beta chains. Every entry covers one CDR3 protein and lists the most common genes and DNA from its rows. For this entry, the V and J calls and clone size follow TCRdb and not the study's own pipeline. The sample includes about 620,000 distinct CDR3 sequences, with 22% observed a single time. Around 6.9% of the sample lies in the top ten.

The chain is assembled from TRBV2 and TRBJ1-1; no confident D gene assignment can be made. The TCR comes from a woman younger than 30 with stable Graves' hyperthyroidism. Some clones in this sample may be carry-over from other donors' samples. Donor details come from another sample of the same person, matched by shared clones. Sequencing was carried out using peripheral blood. The sequence in DNA is TGTGCCAGCAGCCAGGAGCTTGAAGCTTTCTTT. Protein translation: CASSQELEAFF.